This TCR beta chain stems from a study of T cell repertoires in cytomegalovirus infection. TCRdb reanalysed the reads using MiXCR and keeps one entry per CDR3 protein. Of roughly 340,000 distinct CDR3 sequences in the sample, about 28% were seen once. In this sample, this clonotype turned up a few times. The target antigen is unknown. The CDR3 is 14 amino acids. V lost 0 bases to trimming and J lost 3 bases, with 7 bases between them. The germline V gene has CDR1 SGHDN and CDR2 FVKESK. Sequences were derived from cultured PBMCs, sampled from culture after CMV antigen stimulation. The rearrangement joins TRBV14 to TRBJ2-3; no reliable D call. This TCR was recovered from a human donor in good health (CMV status not recorded). Some clones in this sample may be carry-over from other donors' samples. CDR3 loop: CASSQDLSTDTQYF. The DNA for the CDR3 is TGTGCCAGCAGCCAAGATCTGTCGACAGATACGCAGTATTTT.